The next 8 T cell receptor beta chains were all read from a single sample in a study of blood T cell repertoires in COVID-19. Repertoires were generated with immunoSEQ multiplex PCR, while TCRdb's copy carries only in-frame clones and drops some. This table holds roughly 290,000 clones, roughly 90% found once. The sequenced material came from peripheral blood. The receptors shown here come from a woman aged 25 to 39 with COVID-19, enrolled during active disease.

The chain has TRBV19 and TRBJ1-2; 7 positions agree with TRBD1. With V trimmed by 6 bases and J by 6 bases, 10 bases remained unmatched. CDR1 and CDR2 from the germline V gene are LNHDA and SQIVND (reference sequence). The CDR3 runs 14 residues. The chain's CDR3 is CASSHPGTVDGYTF. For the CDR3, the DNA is TGTGCCAGTAGCCACCCCGGGACAGTAGATGGCTACACCTTC.

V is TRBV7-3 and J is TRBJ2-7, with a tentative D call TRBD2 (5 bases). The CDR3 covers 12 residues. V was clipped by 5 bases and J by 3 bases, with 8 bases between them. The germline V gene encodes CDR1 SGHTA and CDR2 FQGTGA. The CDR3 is CASSVDFYEQYF. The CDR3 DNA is TGTGCCAGCAGCGTGGACTTCTACGAGCAGTACTTC.

CDR3 loop: CASSQWASGSGELFF. CDR3 nucleotides: TGTGCCAGCAGCCAATGGGCTAGCGGGAGTGGGGAGCTGTTTTTT. The chain couples TRBV11-2 to TRBJ2-2, with 10 bases aligning to TRBD2. Unmatched junction bases numbered 8, after V lost 5 bases and J lost 8 bases. CDR3 length: 15 residues. Germline V gene lookup returns CDR1 SGHAT and CDR2 FQNNGV.

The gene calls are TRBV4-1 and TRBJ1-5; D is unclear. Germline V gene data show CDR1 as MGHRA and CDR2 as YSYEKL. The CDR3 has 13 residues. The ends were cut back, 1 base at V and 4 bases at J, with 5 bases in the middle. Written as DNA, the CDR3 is TGCGCCAGCAGCCAAGGGGCGAATCAGCCCCAGCATTTT. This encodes CASSQGANQPQHF.

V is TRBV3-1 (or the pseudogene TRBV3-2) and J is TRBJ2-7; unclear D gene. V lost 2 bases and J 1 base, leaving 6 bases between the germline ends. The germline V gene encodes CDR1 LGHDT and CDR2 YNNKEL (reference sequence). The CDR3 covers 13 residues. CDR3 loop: CASSQMLSYEQYF. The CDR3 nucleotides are TGTGCCAGCAGCCAAATGTTATCCTACGAGCAGTACTTC.

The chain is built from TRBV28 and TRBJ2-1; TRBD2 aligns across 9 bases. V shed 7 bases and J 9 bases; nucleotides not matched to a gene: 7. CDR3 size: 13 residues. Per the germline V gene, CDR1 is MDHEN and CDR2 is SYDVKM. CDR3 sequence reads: CASNWGGRAEQFF. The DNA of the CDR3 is TGTGCCAGCAACTGGGGCGGGAGGGCTGAGCAGTTCTTC.

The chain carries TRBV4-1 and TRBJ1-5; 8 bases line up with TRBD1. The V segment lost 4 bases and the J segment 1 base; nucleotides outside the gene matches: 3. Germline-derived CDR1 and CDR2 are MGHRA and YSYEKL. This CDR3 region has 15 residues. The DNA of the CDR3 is TGCGCCAGCAGCCCGGGGACAGGAAGCAATCAGCCCCAGCATTTT. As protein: CASSPGTGSNQPQHF.

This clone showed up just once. The CDR3 protein is CASSSDLGADEQFF. The CDR3 DNA follows: TGTGCCAGCAGTTCGGACCTAGGGGCCGATGAGCAGTTCTTC. The rearrangement links TRBV7-9 to TRBJ2-1; D possibly corresponds to TRBD1 (5 bases). CDR1 SEHNR and CDR2 FQNEAQ come from the germline V gene (reference sequence). There are 14 residues in the CDR3. Trimming cost V 6 bases and J 8 bases, with 17 bases left between them.